The source of this TCR beta chain is a study of early stage breast cancer tumors. The overall study: Invasive lobular carcinomas made up about 30% of the 12 ER+/PR+/HER2- tumors.

Sequencing used immunoSEQ multiplex PCR; TCRdb keeps in-frame clones, though not all of them. The sample contains thousands of clones, around 66% of which appear only once. The CDR3 extends over 12 amino acids. Trimming cost V 3 bases and J 8 bases, with 7 bases left between them. CDR1 is LNHDA, CDR2 SQIVND, per germline (reference sequence). The rearrangement uses TRBV19 and TRBJ1-4; D is undetermined. The sequencing sample was made of normal breast tissue next to the tumor. This clonotype was sampled from a person in their fifties with breast cancer. The CDR3 sequence is CASSIGGEKLFF. The DNA for the CDR3 is TGTGCCAGTAGTATTGGAGGGGAAAAACTGTTTTTT.